This TCR beta chain was recorded in a study of post-analysis software for immune sequencing data. At the level of the study: Progressive-relapsing, secondary progressive and relapsing-remitting multiple sclerosis were among the disease courses included. General study findings and limits: TRBV segments more frequent in patients than in controls numbered about 5 and included TRBV5-6, TRBV5-1 and TRBV20-1. Significantly decreased normalized Chao1 diversity was recorded for multiple sclerosis patients relative to controls.

This CDR3 is built from 16 residues. The germline V gene encodes CDR1 DFQATT and CDR2 SNEGSKA (reference sequence). Germline trimming cut 1 base from V and 4 bases from J; bases unmatched to any gene: 10. Every TCR beta cDNA library bore unique molecular identifiers. TCRdb recomputed calls from the PCR reads with MiXCR, one row per CDR3 protein. The sample comprises hundreds of thousands of distinct CDR3 sequences, under 55% of which are singletons, and 9.5% to 13% rests with the top ten. As concerns this clonotype: Its antigen is not identified.

The sample comprised blood. The chain links TRBV20-1 to TRBJ2-3; 8 bases are a match to TRBD2. The source of this sequence is a girl under 18 with multiple sclerosis. DNA of the CDR3: TGCAGTGCTAGAGTAAAACCGGGACTAGGAGCAGATACGCAGTATTTT. This translates into CSARVKPGLGADTQYF.